A single sample is the source of the 8 T cell receptor beta chains below, sequenced in a study of T cells after yellow fever vaccination. MiXCR, applied by TCRdb to the 5' RACE reads, yields one record per CDR3 protein. This sample has 250,000 to 300,000 distinct CDR3 sequences, with about 10% found just once. The material was CD4+ T cells sorted from PBMCs, obtained 5 days after the yellow fever booster vaccination. The origin of the receptors is a man younger than 35 who received the YFV17D yellow fever vaccine.

The gene calls are TRBV20-1 and TRBJ2-5; D gene ambiguous. This CDR3 has 12 amino acids. CDR1 is DFQATT and CDR2 is SNEGSKA in the germline V gene (reference sequence). The V gene lost 3 bases and the J gene lost 4 bases, with 9 bases spanning the gap. CDR3: CSARSSRETQYF. The CDR3 DNA reads TGCAGTGCTAGGAGCTCCCGAGAGACCCAGTACTTC.

This clonotype was found a few times. The chain links TRBV20-1 to TRBJ2-5; D ambiguous. The CDR3 spans 12 residues. Germline V lookup: CDR1 DFQATT, CDR2 SNEGSKA (reference sequence). The V gene lost 3 bases and the J gene lost 4 bases, with 9 bases spanning the gap. CDR3 sequence reads: CSARSSGETQYF. In nucleotides, the CDR3 is TGCAGTGCTAGGTCGTCCGGAGAGACCCAGTACTTC.

The rearrangement links TRBV28 to TRBJ2-7; tentative D call: TRBD1 (6 bases). Trimming took off 4 bases at V and 2 bases at J, with 12 bases between the two ends. CDR3 length: 14 amino acids. CDR1 MDHEN and CDR2 SYDVKM come from the germline V gene. CDR3 loop: CASSSDSLTYEQYV. The CDR3 DNA follows: TGTGCCAGCAGTTCGGACAGCCTGACCTACGAGCAGTACGTC.

This clonotype has ten or more counts. The gene calls are TRBV7-8 and TRBJ1-5, with D hard to call. The germline V gene has CDR1 SGHVS and CDR2 FQNEAQ. The V and J ends lost 2 bases and 7 bases respectively, with 18 bases between them. The CDR3 is made up of 16 amino acids. CDR3 coding DNA: TGTGCCAGCAGCTTAACGCCTGCCGGGTCAGGACAGCCCCAGCATTTT. Protein sequence: CASSLTPAGSGQPQHF.

The rearrangement joins TRBV6-2 or TRBV6-3 to TRBJ1-1, with D maybe TRBD1 (5 bases). CDR3 length equals 13 residues. Trimming pared 6 bases from V and 6 bases from J, leaving 14 bases between. The germline gives CDR1 MNHEY, CDR2 SVGEGT. In nucleotides, the CDR3 is TGTGCCAGCAGAAAACAGGTTAGAGCTGAAGCTTTCTTT. Protein sequence: CASRKQVRAEAFF.

This chain uses TRBV27 with TRBJ2-1; a weak D match, TRBD1 (5 bases). The V gene lost 5 bases and the J gene lost 10 bases, with 12 bases spanning the gap. The CDR3 extends over 12 amino acids. CDR1 is MNHEY and CDR2 is SMNVEV in the germline V gene (reference sequence). Here the CDR3 DNA reads TGTGCCAGCAGTACCAGGGTGCGGGAGCAGTTCTTC. Encoded protein: CASSTRVREQFF.

CDR3 sequence: CSAPRGGWGYTF. The CDR3 nucleotides read TGCAGTGCTCCCCGCGGGGGTTGGGGCTACACCTTC. The chain joins TRBV20-1 to TRBJ1-2, with D possibly TRBD1 on 5 matching bases. Between the trimmed V and J ends, which lost 5 bases and 8 bases, there was a span of 15 bases. CDR3 length: 12 amino acids. In germline, CDR1 is DFQATT, CDR2 SNEGSKA (reference sequence).

This sequence joins TRBV12-3 or TRBV12-4 and TRBJ1-2; D unresolved. Trimming shortened V by 5 bases and J by 0 bases, and 16 bases separated the two germline ends. The CDR3 totals 16 residues. CDR3 DNA: TGTGCCAGCAGTAGCCCGATAGGCACAGCTAACTATGGCTACACCTTC. It yields the protein CASSSPIGTANYGYTF.